A single T cell receptor beta chain is shown here with its context. TCRdb keeps only in-frame clones here, not all; method: immunoSEQ multiplex PCR. The repertoire holds tens of thousands of clones, with 78% as singletons. This entry comes from a study of PD-1 blockade in classical Hodgkin lymphoma. V was clipped by 3 bases and J by 8 bases; unmatched bases: 11. Germline values: CDR1 LNHDA, CDR2 SQIVND (reference sequence). The CDR3 length is 16 residues. This sample's time point: cycle 4 day 1 (C4D1), after more than five weeks of nivolumab. Patients all relapsed after autologous stem cell transplantation, and there was variation in brentuximab vedotin exposure.

V usage is TRBV19 and J usage is TRBJ1-4; 8 nucleotides match TRBD1. The origin of this receptor is a human donor with classical Hodgkin lymphoma. The specimen comprised peripheral blood mononuclear cells (PBMCs), sampled before the fourth cycle of nivolumab. The CDR3: CASSMGGTGGEEKLFF. The CDR3 region has the DNA TGTGCCAGTAGTATGGGGGGGACAGGCGGCGAGGAAAAACTGTTTTTT. Based on the CDR3 plus reference TRBV19 and TRBJ1-4, the full variable domain is DGGITQSPKYLFRKEGQNVTLSCEQNLNHDAMYWYRQDPGQGLRLIYYSQIVNDFQKGDIAEGYSVSREKKESFPLTVTSAQKNPTAFYLCASSMGGTGGEEKLFFGSGTQLSVL.